The 14 T cell receptor beta chains listed next were all sequenced from one sample in a study of identical twins. TCRdb recomputed calls from the 5' RACE reads with MiXCR, one row per CDR3 protein. Of around 450,000 distinct CDR3 sequences in the sample, 12% to 15% were seen once. The sample was also reused in another study, on yellow fever vaccine responses in identical twins.

Sequenced material: CD4+ T cells sorted from blood. Receptor source: a woman aged 18-29 years in good health.

This clonotype occurred a few times. DNA of the CDR3: TGTGCCAGCAGTTACGGACCGGAGTGGGGCACCGGGGAGCTGTTTTTT. Residues: CASSYGPEWGTGELFF. The chain is built from TRBV6-2 or TRBV6-3 and TRBJ2-2; D is undetermined. Trimming removed 2 bases at V and 4 bases at J, with 14 bases between. This CDR3 comprises 16 residues. CDR1 and CDR2 from the germline V gene are MNHEY and SVGEGT.

This sequence joins TRBV15 and TRBJ2-4, with 8 nucleotides matching TRBD2. Trimming removed 3 bases from V and 7 bases from J; junction bases left unmatched: 8. The germline CDR1 and CDR2 sequences are LNHNV and YYDKDF (reference sequence). CDR3 length: 15 residues. In DNA, the CDR3 is TGTGCCACCAGCAGGCCGACTAGCGCAAAGAACATTCAGTACTTC. Encoded protein: CATSRPTSAKNIQYF.

V and J are TRBV18 and TRBJ2-7; 8 bases align to TRBD2. The CDR3 spans 16 residues. Looked up from germline, CDR1 is KGHSH and CDR2 is LQKENI. V shed 1 base, J shed 6 bases, and the junction held 11 bases outside the gene matches. CDR3 region: CASSPRQREMTPEQYF. For the CDR3, the DNA is TGTGCCAGCTCACCACGGCAGCGGGAGATGACTCCCGAGCAGTACTTC.

This chain links TRBV20-1 with TRBJ2-7; 10 bases match TRBD1. Looked up from germline, CDR1 is DFQATT and CDR2 is SNEGSKA (reference sequence). The CDR3 contains 14 residues. The trim removed 5 bases at V and 5 bases at J, leaving 9 bases unmatched. The CDR3 loop is CSAARQGATDEQYF. The CDR3 DNA reads TGCAGTGCTGCCCGACAGGGGGCGACGGACGAGCAGTACTTC.

This clonotype appeared once. V is TRBV5-1 and J is TRBJ2-1; TRBD2 is a possible D gene (5 bases). V lost 1 base to trimming and J lost 2 bases, with 13 bases between them. Germline values: CDR1 SGHRS, CDR2 YFSETQ. The CDR3 has 16 residues. The CDR3 DNA is TGCGCCAGCAGCTTGTTCTCAGCGGCTGCCTACAATGAGCAGTTCTTC. This gives the protein CASSLFSAAAYNEQFF.

The chain joins TRBV6-2 or TRBV6-3 to TRBJ2-3, with 8 bases identical to TRBD2. The V gene end was trimmed by 6 bases and the J gene end by 4 bases; junction bases not matched to a gene: 6. The germline V gene encodes CDR1 MNHEY and CDR2 SVGEGT. The CDR3 is 14 amino acids. Here the CDR3 reads CASSGAGGSDTQYF. In DNA, the CDR3 is TGTGCCAGCAGCGGGGCGGGAGGTTCAGATACGCAGTATTTT.

The CDR3 sequence is CASSESGAGSYEQYF. CDR3 nucleotides: TGCGCCAGCAGTGAGTCTGGGGCAGGGTCCTACGAGCAGTACTTC. V and J are TRBV10-1 and TRBJ2-7, with D perhaps TRBD1 (5 bases). The CDR3 loop spans 15 amino acids. The V end was cut by 0 bases, the J end by 1 base, with 10 bases between. CDR1 is WNHNN and CDR2 is SYGVQD in the germline V gene (reference sequence).

This clonotype turned up a few times. The chain couples TRBV9 to TRBJ1-2, with D possibly TRBD1 on 6 matching bases. V was trimmed by 0 bases and J by 8 bases, leaving 14 bases between them. CDR3 length: 14 residues. Germline-derived CDR1 and CDR2 are SGDLS and YYNGEE. The CDR3 DNA reads TGTGCCAGCAGCGTAGCAGGGGCGCTAGGGGGCTACACCTTC. Protein: CASSVAGALGGYTF.

The rearrangement joins TRBV3-1 to TRBJ2-7, with TRBD2 identical over 11 bases. Germline trimming cut 0 bases from V and 3 bases from J; bases unmatched to any gene: 7. The V gene's germline CDR1 is LGHDT and CDR2 YNNKEL (reference sequence). The CDR3 extends over 17 amino acids. CDR3 nucleotides: TGTGCCAGCAGCCAAGATCAGAGCGGGACTAGCGGCTACGAGCAGTACTTC. Protein: CASSQDQSGTSGYEQYF.

Many counts were recorded for this clonotype. The rearrangement uses TRBV3-1 and TRBJ2-1; a weak D match, TRBD2 (5 bases). The germline V and J ends were trimmed by 6 bases and 6 bases, with 12 bases remaining between them. The CDR3 has 13 residues. Germline loops: CDR1 LGHDT, CDR2 YNNKEL (reference sequence). CDR3 residues: CASRSLASNEQFF. The CDR3 bases are TGTGCCAGCAGATCTCTAGCCTCCAATGAGCAGTTCTTC.

J is TRBJ2-1 and V is TRBV18; TRBD1 matches 8 bases. The germline V gene encodes CDR1 KGHSH and CDR2 LQKENI. Trimming cost V 6 bases and J 8 bases; bases outside gene matches: 12. The CDR3 extends over 15 amino acids. The chain's CDR3 is CASSPVGTGHDEQFF. The CDR3, as DNA: TGTGCCAGCTCTCCAGTCGGGACAGGTCACGATGAGCAGTTCTTC.

This clonotype has a count of ten or more. V is TRBV5-5 and J is TRBJ2-1; 8 positions match TRBD1. Losses at the gene ends were 0 bases for V and 3 bases for J; bases not matched to a gene: 2. In germline, CDR1 is SGHKS, CDR2 YYEKEE (reference sequence). This CDR3 has 15 residues. The CDR3 nucleotides are TGTGCCAGCAGCTTGGCAGGGGGCGACTACAATGAGCAGTTCTTC. It translates to CASSLAGGDYNEQFF.

This clonotype was recorded a few times. The gene calls are TRBV11-1 and TRBJ1-1, with TRBD1 matching 7 bases. This CDR3 comprises 18 residues. V shed 4 bases, J shed 2 bases, and the junction held 16 bases outside the gene matches. Germline V gene sequence: CDR1 SGHAT, CDR2 FQDESV (reference sequence). The CDR3 bases are TGTGCCAGCAGCTCCCTCACATTTAGACAGGGCTCAAACACTGAAGCTTTCTTT. It is translated as CASSSLTFRQGSNTEAFF.

A few counts support this clonotype. V usage is TRBV6-1 and J usage is TRBJ2-3; no clear D gene. The length of the CDR3 is 13 residues. Germline V gene sequence: CDR1 MNHNS, CDR2 SASEGT. Trimming removed 6 bases at V and 6 bases at J, with 13 bases between. This CDR3 reads CASRHAPGDTQYF. The CDR3 coding sequence is TGTGCCAGCAGACACGCCCCTGGGGATACGCAGTATTTT.